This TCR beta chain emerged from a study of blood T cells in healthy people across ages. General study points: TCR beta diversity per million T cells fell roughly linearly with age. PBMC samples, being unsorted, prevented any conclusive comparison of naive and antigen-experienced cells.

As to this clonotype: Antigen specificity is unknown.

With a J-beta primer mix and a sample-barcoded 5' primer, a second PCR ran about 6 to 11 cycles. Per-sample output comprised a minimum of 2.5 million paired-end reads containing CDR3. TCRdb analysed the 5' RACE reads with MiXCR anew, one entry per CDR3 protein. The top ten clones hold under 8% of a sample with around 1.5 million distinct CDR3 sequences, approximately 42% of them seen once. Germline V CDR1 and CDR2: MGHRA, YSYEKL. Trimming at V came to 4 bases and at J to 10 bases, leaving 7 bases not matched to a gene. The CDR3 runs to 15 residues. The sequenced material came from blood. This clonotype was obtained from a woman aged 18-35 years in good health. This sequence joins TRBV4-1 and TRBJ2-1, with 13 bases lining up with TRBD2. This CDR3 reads CASSLTSGGAWEQFF. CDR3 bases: TGCGCCAGCAGCCTCACTAGCGGGGGGGCCTGGGAGCAGTTCTTC.